These 7 T cell receptor beta chains came from one sample sequenced in a study of CD8+ T cells in alopecia areata. As the sequencing template, cDNA was produced by extracting RNA and reverse transcribing it. Sequencing was performed with immunoSEQ multiplex PCR; in TCRdb, only in-frame clones are kept and a portion is missing. The sample shows about 270,000 clones, about three fifths of them seen only once. Treatment: oral pan-JAK inhibitor, 5-10 mg twice daily. This sample comprised CD4+ T cells sorted from blood, obtained at week 52, from a patient treated with tofacitinib. All receptors come from a human donor with alopecia areata.

The DNA for the CDR3 is TGTGCCACCCAAATGACAGGGCGCGATTCACCCCTCCACTTT. Encoded protein: CATQMTGRDSPLHF. V usage is TRBV15 and J usage is TRBJ1-6, with 7 bases identical to TRBD1. Looked up from germline, CDR1 is LNHNV and CDR2 is YYDKDF (reference sequence). V trimming: 8 bases; J trimming: 8 bases; junction bases outside the gene matches: 9. The CDR3 has 14 residues.

With regard to this clone: The same CDR3 arises from other DNA sequences in this sample as well. This chain uses TRBV5-1 with TRBJ2-3; D is unclear. This CDR3 is 13 amino acids long. V gave up 0 bases and J gave up 6 bases, with 8 bases separating them. CDR1 SGHRS and CDR2 YFSETQ come from the germline V gene. CDR3 nucleotide sequence: TGCGCCAGCAGCTTGGCCGTGGGGGATACGCAGTATTTT. It encodes CASSLAVGDTQYF.

This clone was detected once. The chain has TRBV6-5 and TRBJ2-5; D is undetermined. CDR1 and CDR2 from the germline V gene are MNHEY and SVGAGI. The CDR3 has 13 amino acids. V gave up 0 bases and J gave up 5 bases, with 7 bases separating them. In DNA, the CDR3 is TGTGCCAGCAGTTACTCCAGTGGTGAGACCCAGTACTTC. Translating gives CASSYSSGETQYF.

V usage is TRBV5-4 and J usage is TRBJ2-1; a weak D match, TRBD2 (5 bases). The length of the CDR3 is 13 residues. Germline V CDR1 and CDR2: SGHNT, YYREEE (reference sequence). Trimming removed 5 bases at V and 8 bases at J, with 14 bases between. In DNA, the CDR3 is TGTGCCAGCAGTACAAGCGGCACGGATGAGCAGTTCTTC. The encoded protein is CASSTSGTDEQFF.

This clone was found a few times. The CDR3 protein is CASSPGQIKNSGANVLTF. CDR3 DNA sequence: TGTGCCAGCAGCCCCGGACAGATAAAGAACTCTGGGGCCAACGTCCTGACTTTC. This chain joins TRBV7-9 and TRBJ2-6; D may be TRBD1 (6 bases). The germline gives CDR1 SEHNR, CDR2 FQNEAQ (reference sequence). V was pared by 5 bases and J by 0 bases, with 17 bases between. The CDR3 has 18 amino acids.

This clone was seen a handful of times. The chain combines TRBV5-6 with TRBJ1-2; no reliable D call. V gave up 1 base and J gave up 5 bases, with 18 bases separating them. The CDR3 loop spans 16 amino acids. The germline V gene has CDR1 SGHDT and CDR2 YYEEEE. CDR3 loop: CASSLPTGRAHYGYTF. The CDR3 bases are TGTGCCAGCAGCTTGCCAACTGGCCGAGCCCATTATGGCTACACCTTC.

This chain connects TRBV15 to TRBJ2-1; 8 bases agree with TRBD2. Germline V gives CDR1 LNHNV, CDR2 YYDKDF (reference sequence). Trimming cost V 1 base and J 8 bases; bases outside gene matches: 7. This CDR3 has 15 residues. This CDR3 reads CATSRVSGGGDEQFF. Written as DNA, the CDR3 is TGTGCCACCAGCAGAGTCAGCGGGGGCGGGGATGAGCAGTTCTTC.